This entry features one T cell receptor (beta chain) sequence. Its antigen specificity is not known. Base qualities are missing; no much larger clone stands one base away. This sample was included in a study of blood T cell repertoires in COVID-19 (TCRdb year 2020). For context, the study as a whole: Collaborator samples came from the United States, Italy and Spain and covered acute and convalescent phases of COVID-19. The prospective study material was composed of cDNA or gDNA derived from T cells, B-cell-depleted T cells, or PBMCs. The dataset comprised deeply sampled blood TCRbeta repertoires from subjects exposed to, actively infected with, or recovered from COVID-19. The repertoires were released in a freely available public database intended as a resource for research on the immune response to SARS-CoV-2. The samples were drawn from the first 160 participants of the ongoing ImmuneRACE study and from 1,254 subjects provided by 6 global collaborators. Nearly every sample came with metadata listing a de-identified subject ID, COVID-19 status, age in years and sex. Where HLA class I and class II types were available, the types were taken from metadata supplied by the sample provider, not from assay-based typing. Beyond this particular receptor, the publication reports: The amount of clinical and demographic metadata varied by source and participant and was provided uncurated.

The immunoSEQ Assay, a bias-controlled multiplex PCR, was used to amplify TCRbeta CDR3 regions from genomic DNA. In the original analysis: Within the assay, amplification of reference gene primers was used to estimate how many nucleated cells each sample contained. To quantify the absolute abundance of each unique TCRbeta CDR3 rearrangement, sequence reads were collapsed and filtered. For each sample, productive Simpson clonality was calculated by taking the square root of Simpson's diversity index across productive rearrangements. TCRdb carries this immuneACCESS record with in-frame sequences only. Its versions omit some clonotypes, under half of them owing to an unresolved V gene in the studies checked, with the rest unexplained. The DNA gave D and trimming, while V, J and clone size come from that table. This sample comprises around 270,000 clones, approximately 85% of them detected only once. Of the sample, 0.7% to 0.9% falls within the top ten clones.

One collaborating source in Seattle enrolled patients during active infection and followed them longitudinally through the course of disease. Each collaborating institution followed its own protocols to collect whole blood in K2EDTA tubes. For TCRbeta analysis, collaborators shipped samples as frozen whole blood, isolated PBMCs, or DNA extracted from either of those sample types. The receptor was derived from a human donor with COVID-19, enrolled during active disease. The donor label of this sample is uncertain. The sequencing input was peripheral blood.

The CDR3 here reads CASSRERDRELYEQYF. In nucleotides, the sequence is TGTGCCAGCAGCCGCGAACGCGACAGGGAACTCTACGAGCAGTACTTC. Rearrangement joined TRBV28 to TRBJ2-7, with 7 middle bases fitting TRBD1. CDR1 and CDR2 (MDHEN, SYDVKM) derive from the germline V gene. Trimming removed 6 bases from V and 3 bases from J; the gene matches leave 14 bases unexplained. The CDR3 contains 16 residues, cysteine and phenylalanine counted. Only CDR3 DNA remains: 48 bases, in frame from the first base.